The rows below give T cell receptor beta chains drawn from one sample of a study of radiotherapy plus CTLA-4 blockade in lung cancer. Sequencing was performed with immunoSEQ multiplex PCR; in TCRdb, only in-frame clones are kept and a portion is missing. The profile shows 80,000 to 100,000 clones, roughly 88% of them singletons. The material sequenced was peripheral blood, taken from a patient treated with radiotherapy plus ipilimumab. Source of these receptors: a human donor with non-small cell lung cancer that progressed on radiotherapy plus ipilimumab. CDR3s include the opening cysteine and the closing phenylalanine or tryptophan. A D gene is named only where the DNA matches it firmly. Only part of the rows carry a size: once, few, many, or a class if the clone is expanded.

abundance	d_gene	v_gene	j_gene	CDR3aa	CDR3nt
NA	NA	TRBV19	TRBJ2-5	CASSTAKPETQYF	TGTGCCAGTAGTACTGCGAAGCCGGAGACCCAGTACTTC
few	TRBD2	TRBV18	TRBJ2-1	CASSPSGGYNEQFF	TGTGCCAGCTCACCGTCCGGGGGGTACAATGAGCAGTTCTTC
NA	TRBD1	TRBV27	TRBJ2-7	CASSKYRGQPNEQYF	TGTGCCAGCAGTAAATACAGGGGTCAACCTAACGAGCAGTACTTC
NA	NA	TRBV7-2	TRBJ2-2	CASTVGLGGTGELFF	TGTGCCAGCACCGTTGGGTTAGGGGGCACCGGGGAGCTGTTTTTT
NA	NA	TRBV11-2	TRBJ1-4	CASTPGLWVGEKLFF	TGTGCCAGCACCCCTGGGTTGTGGGTTGGTGAAAAACTGTTTTTT
NA	TRBD2	TRBV5-1	TRBJ2-7	CASSPGTSPLEQYF	TGCGCCAGCAGCCCCGGGACTAGCCCACTCGAGCAGTACTTC
NA	TRBD2	TRBV10-3	TRBJ2-2	CAISGQGATSGRPQAPGELFF	TGTGCCATCAGTGGACAGGGGGCGACTAGCGGGAGGCCGCAGGCACCGGGGGAGCTGTTTTTT
NA	TRBD1	TRBV11-3	TRBJ2-3	CASSLGQGSTDTQYF	TGTGCCAGCAGCTTAGGACAGGGTAGTACAGATACGCAGTATTTT
NA	TRBD2	TRBV7-2	TRBJ2-7	CASSLRLAGYEQYF	TGTGCCAGCAGCCTCCGACTAGCGGGGTACGAGCAGTACTTC
NA	TRBD2	TRBV27	TRBJ2-1	CASSLETSGRYNEQFF	TGTGCCAGCAGTTTGGAGACTAGCGGGAGGTACAATGAGCAGTTCTTC
NA	TRBD2	TRBV27	TRBJ2-1	CASSSLAGVSYNEQFF	TGTGCCAGCAGTTCCTTAGCGGGAGTGTCCTACAATGAGCAGTTCTTC
NA	TRBD1	TRBV5-1	TRBJ1-2	CASSPGQFPYGYTF	TGCGCCAGCAGCCCGGGACAGTTCCCCTATGGCTACACCTTC
NA	TRBD1	TRBV14	TRBJ2-2	CASSQEQGAFTGELFF	TGTGCCAGCAGCCAAGAACAGGGGGCGTTCACCGGGGAGCTGTTTTTT
NA	TRBD2	TRBV5-4	TRBJ2-3	CASSLEAGRDTQYF	TGTGCCAGCAGCTTGGAAGCGGGAAGGGATACGCAGTATTTT
NA	NA	TRBV7-8	TRBJ1-1	CASSPWGGGGETEAFF	TGTGCCAGCAGCCCCTGGGGGGGTGGCGGGGAGACTGAAGCTTTCTTT
NA	NA	TRBV30	TRBJ2-3	CAWSVPDWGYSTDTQYF	TGTGCCTGGAGTGTACCAGACTGGGGGTATAGCACAGATACGCAGTATTTT
NA	TRBD2	TRBV15	TRBJ2-1	CATSRDAGGTSPAYNEQFF	TGTGCCACCAGCAGAGACGCGGGAGGGACCTCTCCCGCCTACAATGAGCAGTTCTTC
NA	NA	TRBV7-2	TRBJ1-4	CASSLGGQLNEKLFF	TGTGCCAGCAGCTTAGGTGGACAGCTGAATGAAAAACTGTTTTTT
NA	TRBD1	TRBV2	TRBJ2-1	CASRRTPTGPEQFF	TGTGCCAGCAGACGCACCCCGACAGGGCCTGAGCAGTTCTTC
few	NA	TRBV7-2	TRBJ2-1	CASSYHNEQFF	TGTGCCAGCAGCTATCACAATGAGCAGTTCTTC
NA	TRBD2	TRBV19	TRBJ2-5	CASSIAAGELETQYF	TGTGCCAGTAGTATAGCCGCGGGAGAGTTGGAGACCCAGTACTTC
NA	NA	TRBV7-9	TRBJ1-2	CASSPAGEYYGYTF	TGTGCCAGCAGTCCCGCCGGGGAATACTATGGCTACACCTTC
once	TRBD1	TRBV6-5	TRBJ1-2	CASRGTGGAWGYTF	TGTGCCAGCCGGGGGACAGGGGGCGCCTGGGGCTACACCTTC
NA	NA	TRBV15	TRBJ1-1	CATSRDGGGTEAFF	TGTGCCACCAGCAGAGATGGGGGGGGGACTGAAGCTTTCTTT
NA	TRBD2	TRBV4-1	TRBJ2-7	CASSHGLAGPYEQYF	TGCGCCAGCAGCCATGGACTAGCGGGGCCCTACGAGCAGTACTTC
NA	NA	TRBV7-9	TRBJ2-1	CASTKLATHNEQFF	TGTGCCAGCACGAAATTGGCTACTCACAATGAGCAGTTCTTC
NA	TRBD1	TRBV28	TRBJ1-5	CASRNTGAQPQHF	TGTGCCAGCAGAAACACAGGGGCCCAGCCCCAGCATTTT
NA	TRBD1	TRBV6-5	TRBJ2-1	CASSRWTGETEQFF	TGTGCCAGCAGTAGATGGACAGGGGAGACGGAGCAGTTCTTC
NA	NA	TRBV2	TRBJ2-5	CASSVKGLETQYF	TGTGCCAGCAGTGTTAAGGGGTTGGAGACCCAGTACTTC
NA	NA	TRBV5-5	TRBJ2-7	CASSGGLHGYEQYF	TGTGCCAGCAGCGGGGGACTCCACGGCTACGAGCAGTACTTC
once	NA	TRBV5-1	TRBJ2-3	CASTRGSPPPTDTQYF	TGCGCCAGCACTCGGGGGTCGCCCCCCCCTACAGATACGCAGTATTTT
NA	NA	TRBV5-4	TRBJ2-1	CASSSTGFTYNEQFF	TGTGCCAGCAGCTCTACAGGGTTTACCTACAATGAGCAGTTCTTC
NA	NA	TRBV5-4	TRBJ2-2	CASSPDEDTGELFF	TGTGCCAGCAGCCCCGACGAGGACACCGGGGAGCTGTTTTTT
NA	NA	TRBV7-6	TRBJ2-1	CASSLALRGGNEQFF	TGTGCCAGCAGCTTAGCGCTGAGGGGAGGTAATGAGCAGTTCTTC
NA	TRBD1	TRBV27	TRBJ2-2	CASSLSRDRVAGELFF	TGTGCCAGCAGTTTATCTCGGGACAGGGTTGCCGGGGAGCTGTTTTTT
few	NA	TRBV7-6	TRBJ2-1	CASSLSPGAYNEQFF	TGTGCCAGCAGCTTAAGCCCGGGGGCTTACAATGAGCAGTTCTTC
NA	NA	TRBV2	TRBJ2-5	CASSDSGAKTQYF	TGTGCCAGCAGTGACTCAGGGGCGAAGACCCAGTACTTC
NA	TRBD1	TRBV7-9	TRBJ1-3	CASSNKQGAGNTIYF	TGTGCCAGCAGCAATAAACAGGGGGCTGGAAACACCATATATTTT
NA	TRBD1	TRBV5-1	TRBJ1-1	CASSLQGAKNTEAFF	TGCGCCAGCAGCTTACAGGGGGCTAAGAACACTGAAGCTTTCTTT
NA	NA	TRBV10-3	TRBJ1-5	CAISENSNQPQHF	TGTGCCATCAGTGAGAACAGCAATCAGCCCCAGCATTTT
few	NA	TRBV30	TRBJ1-2	CAWSALPPYGYTF	TGTGCCTGGAGTGCCCTGCCCCCCTATGGCTACACCTTC
NA	NA	TRBV25-1	TRBJ1-1	CASSPPLNTEAFF	TGTGCCAGCAGCCCCCCGCTGAACACTGAAGCTTTCTTT
NA	TRBD1	TRBV5-1	TRBJ1-1	CASSPQGAVAFF	TGCGCCAGCAGTCCCCAGGGGGCGGTAGCTTTCTTT
NA	NA	TRBV5-8	TRBJ1-3	CASSLPAASGNTIYF	TGTGCCAGCAGCTTGCCGGCAGCCTCTGGAAACACCATATATTTT
NA	TRBD2	TRBV28	TRBJ2-3	CASRGGRGMGDTQYF	TGTGCCAGCAGAGGCGGGAGGGGAATGGGTGATACGCAGTATTTT
once	NA	TRBV30	TRBJ1-1	CAWSVRGKRKGEAFF	TGTGCCTGGAGTGTACGAGGGAAAAGGAAAGGTGAAGCTTTCTTT
NA	TRBD1	TRBV6-5	TRBJ1-1	CASSYSTGGAAFF	TGTGCCAGCAGCTACTCGACAGGGGGTGCTGCTTTCTTT
NA	TRBD1	TRBV6-1	TRBJ1-3	CASSEASGGASGSGNTIYF	TGTGCCAGCAGTGAAGCTTCAGGGGGCGCATCAGGGTCTGGAAACACCATATATTTT
once	NA	TRBV2	TRBJ1-6	CASKIGRNNSPLHF	TGTGCCAGCAAAATAGGCAGAAATAATTCACCCCTCCACTTT
NA	NA	TRBV7-2	TRBJ1-1	CASSLRRGNTEAFF	TGTGCCAGCAGCTTAAGGCGGGGGAACACTGAAGCTTTCTTT
NA	NA	TRBV20-1	TRBJ1-4	CSASRGEKLFF	TGCAGTGCTAGTCGCGGTGAAAAACTGTTTTTT
NA	TRBD2	TRBV5-1	TRBJ2-7	CASSLGSAGGNEQYF	TGCGCCAGCAGCTTGGGATCCGCGGGAGGGAACGAGCAGTACTTC
NA	NA	TRBV2	TRBJ2-7	CASSEALGLGTEAYEQYF	TGTGCCAGCAGTGAAGCGCTAGGTTTAGGGACGGAGGCCTACGAGCAGTACTTC